Listed below are T cell receptor beta chains from one sample, sequenced in a study of blood T cell repertoires in COVID-19. Profiled with immunoSEQ multiplex PCR; TCRdb holds only in-frame clones, not every one. Of some 210,000 clones listed, about four fifths are singletons. The source material was peripheral blood. The receptor set was obtained from a middle-aged man with active or convalescent COVID-19. Each CDR3 is given with its conserved first and last residue. A D gene is named only where the DNA matches it firmly. Clone size is given for some rows only: seen once, a few or many times, or a class if the clone is expanded.

d_call,j_call,clone_size,v_call,cdr3_length,cdr3_aa,cdr3_nt
.,TRBJ1-4,.,TRBV5-4,16,CASSLEPRGPVEKLFF,TGTGCCAGCAGCTTGGAACCGCGGGGGCCCGTTGAAAAACTGTTTTTT
.,TRBJ1-3,.,TRBV5-1,15,CASSSTVSSGNTIYF,TGCGCCAGCAGCTCGACAGTGAGCTCTGGAAACACCATATATTTT
TRBD1,TRBJ1-2,.,TRBV5-6,14,CASSGGTGRDGYTF,TGTGCCAGCAGCGGAGGGACAGGGAGGGATGGCTACACCTTC
.,TRBJ1-5,.,TRBV6-5,15,CASSQTELSNQPQHF,TGTGCCAGCAGTCAGACAGAACTTAGCAATCAGCCCCAGCATTTT
TRBD1,TRBJ2-1,.,TRBV6-6,14,CASSPGQPYNEQFF,TGTGCCAGCAGCCCGGGACAGCCTTACAATGAGCAGTTCTTC
.,TRBJ1-1,.,TRBV7-2,13,CASSTRARNKAFF,TGTGCCAGCAGCACCAGAGCCAGGAACAAAGCTTTCTTT
.,TRBJ2-1,.,TRBV7-2,13,CASSLGPDNEQFF,TGTGCCAGCAGCTTAGGGCCTGACAATGAGCAGTTCTTC
TRBD2,TRBJ2-7,.,TRBV28,15,CASSRTSGRWYEQYF,TGTGCCAGCAGCCGGACTAGCGGGAGATGGTACGAGCAGTACTTC
.,TRBJ1-1,few,TRBV7-9,13,CASSLGQGTEAFF,TGTGCCAGCAGCTTAGGTCAGGGTACTGAAGCTTTCTTT
.,TRBJ2-7,many,TRBV7-9,13,CASSLPSTYEQYF,TGTGCCAGCAGCCTTCCGAGTACCTACGAGCAGTACTTC
.,TRBJ2-3,.,TRBV18,13,CATSQSEGDTQYF,TGTGCCACCTCCCAGAGTGAGGGAGATACGCAGTATTTT
.,TRBJ1-4,once,TRBV6-6,15,CASSYSTATNEKLFF,TGTGCCAGCAGTTACTCGACAGCAACTAATGAAAAACTGTTTTTT
.,TRBJ1-3,.,TRBV9,13,CASSVVPAVTIYF,TGTGCCAGCAGCGTAGTCCCCGCAGTGACCATATATTTT
TRBD2,TRBJ2-1,.,TRBV5-4,15,CASSPGTSGYNEQFF,TGTGCCAGCAGCCCCGGGACTAGCGGCTACAATGAGCAGTTCTTC
TRBD1,TRBJ1-2,.,TRBV7-8,15,CASSSQGGQFYGYTF,TGTGCCAGCAGCTCACAGGGGGGGCAGTTCTATGGCTACACCTTC
.,TRBJ2-1,.,TRBV4-3,17,CASSQDLTGIWASEQFF,TGCGCCAGCAGCCAAGATCTTACAGGGATCTGGGCTTCTGAGCAGTTCTTC
TRBD2,TRBJ2-2,.,TRBV7-9,16,CASSLIAGVTTGELFF,TGTGCCAGCAGCTTAATAGCGGGAGTAACGACCGGGGAGCTGTTTTTT
TRBD1,TRBJ1-4,.,TRBV7-9,14,CASSPTGVGEKLFF,TGTGCCAGCAGCCCGACAGGGGTGGGTGAAAAACTGTTTTTT
TRBD2,TRBJ2-3,.,TRBV12-3/TRBV12-4,13,CASGTSGLDTQYF,TGTGCCAGTGGGACTAGCGGGCTCGATACGCAGTATTTT
.,TRBJ2-1,once,TRBV12-3/TRBV12-4,11,CASSSLAEQFF,TGTGCCAGCAGTTCCTTAGCCGAGCAGTTCTTC
TRBD1,TRBJ2-3,few,TRBV9,16,CASSVGTAPSTDTQYF,TGTGCCAGCAGCGTTGGGACAGCCCCTAGCACAGATACGCAGTATTTT
.,TRBJ1-4,once,TRBV2,15,CASSDVRGPNEKLFF,TGTGCCAGCAGTGACGTAAGGGGCCCCAATGAAAAACTGTTTTTT
TRBD1,TRBJ2-7,.,TRBV19,14,CASMGTGGPYEQCF,TGTGCCAGTATGGGGACAGGGGGCCCCTACGAGCAGTGCTTC
.,TRBJ1-2,once,TRBV30,14,CAWTPGKGFRGYTF,TGTGCCTGGACTCCAGGGAAGGGGTTTAGGGGCTACACCTTC
.,TRBJ1-6,.,TRBV6-2/TRBV6-3,15,CASSSQGGTNSPLHF,TGTGCCAGCAGTTCCCAGGGCGGGACCAATTCACCCCTCCACTTT
.,TRBJ1-2,.,TRBV27,14,CASRVRGDGYGYTF,TGTGCCAGCAGGGTCCGGGGGGACGGCTATGGCTACACCTTC
.,TRBJ1-1,.,TRBV6-1,16,CASSEVPVGQRTEAFF,TGTGCCAGCAGTGAAGTACCCGTCGGACAGAGGACTGAAGCTTTCTTT
.,TRBJ2-7,.,TRBV6-6,14,CASTTGHSSYEQYF,TGTGCCAGCACGACCGGACACTCTTCGTACGAGCAGTACTTC
TRBD1,TRBJ1-2,.,TRBV5-1,14,CASSTGQGARGYTF,TGCGCCAGCAGCACAGGACAGGGGGCGCGGGGCTACACCTTC
.,TRBJ2-6,once,TRBV10-2,12,CASVGGANVLTF,TGCGCCAGCGTCGGTGGGGCCAACGTCCTGACTTTC
TRBD1,TRBJ1-4,.,TRBV24-1,16,CATSAGTGPANEKLFF,TGTGCCACCAGTGCCGGGACAGGGCCCGCTAATGAAAAACTGTTTTTT
TRBD2,TRBJ2-7,once,TRBV27,13,CASRGTSGYEQYF,TGTGCCAGCAGGGGGACTAGCGGCTACGAGCAGTACTTC
.,TRBJ2-1,.,TRBV6-5,14,CASSRLESAGEQFF,TGTGCCAGCAGTAGACTAGAGTCGGCGGGTGAGCAGTTCTTC
TRBD1,TRBJ1-1,.,TRBV18,14,CASSPGQGRTEAFF,TGTGCCAGCTCGCCAGGACAGGGGAGGACTGAAGCTTTCTTT
.,TRBJ1-4,.,TRBV9,15,CASSFQTGVGEKLFF,TGTGCCAGCAGCTTCCAGACAGGAGTTGGAGAAAAACTGTTTTTT
TRBD1,TRBJ2-7,.,TRBV7-8,14,CASSLAGTAYEQYF,TGTGCCAGCAGCTTAGCAGGGACAGCCTACGAGCAGTACTTC
.,TRBJ1-1,.,TRBV10-2,13,CATHGEGNTEAFF,TGCGCCACCCACGGGGAGGGGAACACTGAAGCTTTCTTT
.,TRBJ1-4,.,TRBV7-8,14,CASKYRDTNEKLFF,TGTGCCAGCAAATACCGGGACACCAATGAAAAACTGTTTTTT
TRBD1,TRBJ2-5,.,TRBV5-5,14,CASSKGTGAETQYF,TGTGCCAGCAGCAAAGGGACAGGAGCGGAGACCCAGTACTTC
.,TRBJ2-5,once,TRBV5-1,15,CASSLRGYREETQYF,TGCGCCAGCAGCTTGAGGGGTTACAGAGAAGAGACCCAGTACTTC
.,TRBJ2-7,few,TRBV15,15,CATSRSSAGGYEQYF,TGTGCCACCAGCAGGTCATCAGCGGGCGGCTACGAGCAGTACTTC